The clone carrying this T cell receptor (beta chain) has a handful of counts. Its antigen is unknown. Regions amplified from RNA transcripts were the TCR beta CDR3 regions. TCR CDR3 underwent first-round RT-PCR with the HTBI primer set. TCRdb called the multiplex PCR reads again in MiXCR, with one record for every CDR3 protein. This sample carries 600,000 to 900,000 distinct CDR3 sequences, about a sixth of them seen once, and the ten largest clones take around 7.7%. This sample is drawn from a study of T cells in Graves' hyperthyroidism and ophthalmopathy. The CDR3 has 13 amino acids. V was cut by 5 bases and J by 7 bases, with 15 bases left in between. CDR1 is PRHDT, CDR2 FYEKMQ, per germline (reference sequence). Whole-study findings and limits: Ophthalmopathy was identified by the model a median about six months ahead of onset.

The sequencing sample was made of blood. The TCR originated in a man aged 18 to 29 with Graves' hyperthyroidism. The chain has TRBV13 and TRBJ2-7, with D perhaps TRBD2 (6 bases). The CDR3 nucleotides are TGTGCCAGCAGCCCCCCTGGAGGGGAAGAGCAGTACTTC. Encoded protein: CASSPPGGEEQYF.